This TCR beta chain emerged from a study of T cell responses to AZD1222 COVID-19 vaccine. Study observations and caveats: The peak T cell response came first, and repertoires were sampled only after it. Spike was spanned by vaccine-associated CD4 TCRs, which were dominant at 160-218 and 743-854. Donor demographics were predominantly white British with a female majority; clonal diversity may be underestimated.

Second doses were pooled across both intervals (about 4 or about 12 weeks). Turning to this clone: Its antigen is not identified.

From germline, CDR1 is KGHDR and CDR2 SFDVKD. The CDR3 extends over 16 amino acids. With V trimmed by 3 bases and J by 8 bases, 7 bases remained unmatched. Some clones are missing from TCRdb's copy, which holds only in-frame ones; the method was immunoSEQ multiplex PCR. The data hold some 180,000 clones, with 90% to 95% observed a single time. This receptor was obtained from an adult who received the AZD1222 COVID-19 vaccine. The chain recombines TRBV24-1 with TRBJ2-1; TRBD2 matches at 12 bases. Sample: peripheral blood, taken 28 days after the second AZD1222 dose. The CDR3 is CATSDPTSGSVDEQFF. In nucleotides, the CDR3 is TGTGCCACCAGTGATCCGACTAGCGGGAGTGTTGATGAGCAGTTCTTC.